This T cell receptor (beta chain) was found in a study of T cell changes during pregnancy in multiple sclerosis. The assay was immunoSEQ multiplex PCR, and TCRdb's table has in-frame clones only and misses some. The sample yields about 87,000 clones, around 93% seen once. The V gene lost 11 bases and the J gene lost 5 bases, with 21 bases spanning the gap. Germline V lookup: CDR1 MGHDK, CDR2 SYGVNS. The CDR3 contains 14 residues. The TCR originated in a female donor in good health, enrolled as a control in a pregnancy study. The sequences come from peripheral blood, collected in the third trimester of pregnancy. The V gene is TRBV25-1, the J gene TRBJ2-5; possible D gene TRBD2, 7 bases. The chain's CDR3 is CALRGGAAYETQYF. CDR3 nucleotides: TGTGCCCTGAGGGGGGGCGCTGCGTATGAGACCCAGTACTTC.